Each of the 30 T cell receptor beta chains below was sequenced from the same sample in a study of CD8 T cells in ankylosing spondylitis. TCRdb recomputed calls from the 5' RACE reads with MiXCR, one row per CDR3 protein. The table has approximately 300,000 distinct CDR3 sequences, around 19% seen once. What was sequenced was blood, either unsorted or a sorted T cell fraction (not recorded which). These receptor sequences come from a male donor with ankylosing spondylitis or in good health (not recorded which).

In its sample, this clonotype was seen many times. This chain uses TRBV12-3 or TRBV12-4 with TRBJ2-1, with D tentatively TRBD1 (6 bases). The CDR3 is 13 amino acids. V lost 3 bases and J lost 7, with 10 bases in between. The CDR3 loop is CASSLSTGNEQFF. DNA of the CDR3: TGTGCCAGCAGTTTGAGCACAGGGAATGAGCAGTTCTTC.

This clonotype was detected once. The chain couples TRBV20-1 to TRBJ2-7, with a weak D call TRBD1 (5 bases). V was clipped by 7 bases and J by 0 bases, with 13 bases between them. The CDR3 length is 13 residues. Germline CDR1 and CDR2: DFQATT and SNEGSKA (reference sequence). The CDR3 protein is CSGLTVSSYEQYV. In DNA form, the CDR3 reads TGCAGTGGCCTGACAGTTAGCTCCTACGAGCAGTACGTC.

This clonotype was seen more than once but under ten times. The chain employs TRBV4-2 and TRBJ2-1; D is undetermined. The CDR3 loop spans 13 amino acids. V shed 5 bases and J shed 9 bases, with 14 bases lying between them. Germline CDR1 is LGHNA and CDR2 is YNFKEQ. Here the CDR3 reads CASSAGKDGEQFF. In nucleotides, the CDR3 is TGTGCCAGCAGCGCCGGTAAGGATGGTGAGCAGTTCTTC.

This clonotype has a single count. It is likely a read error, because the conserved phenylalanine at the end of the CDR3 is missing. The chain has TRBV5-1 and TRBJ1-2; the match to TRBD1 covers 7 bases. The CDR3 is 13 residues long. Germline V gives CDR1 SGHRS, CDR2 YFSETQ. The junction had 5 bases not matched to a gene; V was cut back by 3 bases and J by 6 bases. CDR3 region: CASSSRDRDGYTL. The CDR3 DNA follows: TGCGCCAGCAGCTCCCGCGACAGGGATGGCTACACCCTC.

This clonotype came up many times. The V gene is TRBV7-6, the J gene TRBJ1-4, with D tentatively TRBD1 (5 bases). CDR3 length: 15 residues. V lost 2 bases, J lost 4 bases, and 11 bases lay in between. Germline values: CDR1 SGHVS, CDR2 FNYEAQ. In DNA form, the CDR3 reads TGTGCCAGCAGCTTATCCCAGGGTAATAATGAAAAACTGTTTTTT. The encoded protein is CASSLSQGNNEKLFF.

This clonotype turned up a few times. V usage is TRBV6-1 and J usage is TRBJ1-1, with D possibly TRBD1 on 6 matching bases. This CDR3 has 20 amino acids. Looked up from germline, CDR1 is MNHNS and CDR2 is SASEGT. Between the trimmed V and J ends, which lost 1 base and 0 bases, there was a span of 24 bases. The CDR3 loop is CASSEGLLPDWTAMNTEAFF. CDR3 coding DNA: TGTGCCAGCAGTGAAGGGCTCTTACCCGATTGGACAGCGATGAACACTGAAGCTTTCTTT.

The chain couples TRBV25-1 to TRBJ2-1; 9 nucleotides match TRBD1. The CDR3 sequence is 17 residues long. Losses at the gene ends were 3 bases for V and 1 base for J; bases not matched to a gene: 7. Per the germline V gene, CDR1 is MGHDK and CDR2 is SYGVNS. The CDR3 protein is CASSDPSGTGSYNEQFF. The CDR3 DNA is TGTGCCAGCAGTGATCCCTCCGGGACAGGGTCCTACAATGAGCAGTTCTTC.

The V gene is TRBV9, the J gene TRBJ1-4; maybe TRBD1 (5 bases). Germline CDR1 reads SGDLS; CDR2 reads YYNGEE. CDR3 length equals 13 residues. With 4 bases removed from V and 8 bases from J, the gap between germline ends came to 12 bases. The CDR3 reads CASSLAGDEKLFF. CDR3 nucleotide sequence: TGTGCCAGCAGCCTGGCGGGGGACGAAAAACTGTTTTTT.

The chain is built from TRBV12-3 or TRBV12-4 and TRBJ2-3, with TRBD2 matching over 12 bases. The CDR3 has 18 amino acids. V shed 3 bases, J shed 2 bases, and the junction held 9 bases outside the gene matches. The CDR3 DNA reads as TGTGCCAGCAGTTTTAATCCCCGACTAGCGGGGGACACAGATACGCAGTATTTT. It specifies CASSFNPRLAGDTDTQYF.

This clonotype was detected only a few times. This chain uses TRBV12-3 or TRBV12-4 with TRBJ2-1; D is possibly TRBD1 (6 bases). V was shortened by 2 bases and J by 4 bases, with 9 bases between the two germline ends. The CDR3 runs 14 residues. This CDR3 is CASSLPQGYNEQFF. Written as DNA, the CDR3 is TGTGCCAGCAGTTTACCCCAGGGGTACAATGAGCAGTTCTTC.

V is TRBV9 and J is TRBJ2-1, with 8 nucleotides matching TRBD2. J lost 5 bases, V lost 3 bases, and 4 bases had no gene match. Germline V gives CDR1 SGDLS, CDR2 YYNGEE. This CDR3 spans 14 amino acids. CDR3 DNA sequence: TGTGCCAGCAGCGGGACTAGCTTAAACAATGAGCAGTTCTTC. As protein: CASSGTSLNNEQFF.

The chain links TRBV6-5 to TRBJ1-5; 7 nucleotides align to TRBD1. V shed 4 bases, J shed 3 bases, and the junction held 3 bases outside the gene matches. CDR1 is MNHEY, CDR2 SVGAGI, per germline. The CDR3 has 14 residues. CDR3 region: CASSWDRPNQPQHF. The CDR3 DNA reads TGTGCCAGCAGTTGGGACAGACCCAATCAGCCCCAGCATTTT.

The chain uses TRBV5-1 and TRBJ1-5; tentative D call: TRBD1 (6 bases). The CDR3 consists of 14 residues. V was cut by 1 base and J by 6 bases, with 11 bases left in between. Looked up from germline, CDR1 is SGHRS and CDR2 is YFSETQ. Written as DNA, the CDR3 is TGCGCCAGCAGCTTGTCAGGGGATATTCAGCCCCAGCATTTT. Translated: CASSLSGDIQPQHF.

The chain has TRBV2 and TRBJ1-5, with 8 positions matching TRBD1. The CDR3 has 15 residues. Germline V lookup: CDR1 SNHLY, CDR2 FYNNEI. Trimming cost V 5 bases and J 4 bases; bases outside gene matches: 7. CDR3 nucleotide sequence: TGTGCCAGCAGTACTAGACAGGGGCCTAATCAGCCCCAGCATTTT. This sequence encodes CASSTRQGPNQPQHF.

In nucleotides, the CDR3 is TGTGCCAGCAGTGTAGGGGGTCTGGGGCAGTACGTC. Translated, it gives CASSVGGLGQYV. This rearrangement joins TRBV6-1 to TRBJ2-7, with a possible D match to TRBD1 (6 bases). V was cut by 4 bases and J by 9 bases, with 13 bases left in between. CDR1 is MNHNS and CDR2 is SASEGT in the germline V gene. The CDR3 contains 12 residues.

This clonotype appeared a few times. This sequence joins TRBV7-6 and TRBJ2-1; TRBD2 matches at 7 bases. Germline trimming cut 1 base from V and 0 bases from J; bases unmatched to any gene: 18. The CDR3 covers 21 residues. CDR1 and CDR2 (germline): SGHVS, FNYEAQ. CDR3: CASSLVSRGSFSLSSYNEQFF. DNA for the CDR3: TGTGCCAGCAGCTTAGTGTCTCGCGGGAGTTTTTCCCTTAGCTCCTACAATGAGCAGTTCTTC.

The chain combines TRBV12-3 or TRBV12-4 with TRBJ1-6; D is uncertain. CDR3 length: 14 residues. With 2 bases removed from V and 7 bases from J, the gap between germline ends came to 9 bases. CDR3 nucleotides: TGTGCCAGCAGTTTAACAAGTGAGAATTCACCCCTCCACTTT. Translation: CASSLTSENSPLHF.

This clonotype showed up many times. The CDR3 bases are TGTGCCAGCGAAACCGGGACAGGGGGAGAGCAGTACGTC. It translates to CASETGTGGEQYV. V and J are TRBV6-1 and TRBJ2-7; 11 bases are a match to TRBD1. CDR1 is MNHNS, CDR2 SASEGT, per germline. This CDR3 is 13 amino acids long. Trimming at V came to 8 bases and at J to 7 bases, leaving 7 bases not matched to a gene.

V gene TRBV29-1 combines with J gene TRBJ1-3; tentatively, D is TRBD1 (5 bases). In germline, CDR1 is SQVTM, CDR2 ANQGSEA. Between the trimmed V and J ends, which lost 2 bases and 4 bases, there was a span of 9 bases. The CDR3 loop spans 13 amino acids. The CDR3 DNA follows: TGCAGCGTTGAAACAGGCGTGGGAAACACCATATATTTT. It is translated as CSVETGVGNTIYF.

A word on this clonotype: The conserved phenylalanine or tryptophan is not found at the CDR3 terminus, so this likely reflects a read error. The chain links TRBV28 to TRBJ2-1, with D hard to call. Between the trimmed V and J ends, which lost 5 bases and 0 bases, there was a span of 8 bases. CDR3 size: 14 residues. Germline V gives CDR1 MDHEN, CDR2 SYDVKM. The CDR3 nucleotides read TGTGCCAGCAGTAGTTTTGGCTCCTACAATGAGCAGTTCCTC. Its protein product is CASSSFGSYNEQFL.

The V call is TRBV2, the J call TRBJ2-7; D not certain. V was clipped by 7 bases and J by 0 bases, with 13 bases between them. Germline V gene data show CDR1 as SNHLY and CDR2 as FYNNEI. The CDR3 covers 14 residues. The CDR3 reads CASNRQASSYEQYV. The CDR3, as DNA: TGTGCCAGCAACCGCCAGGCTAGCTCCTACGAGCAGTACGTC.

V and J are TRBV28 and TRBJ2-5; 11 bases align to TRBD1. This CDR3 has 13 residues. The V gene end was trimmed by 3 bases and the J gene end by 14 bases; junction bases not matched to a gene: 8. The germline V gene encodes CDR1 MDHEN and CDR2 SYDVKM. The CDR3 loop is CASSLRTGGRLYF. The CDR3 DNA reads TGTGCCAGCAGTTTGAGGACAGGGGGCCGCCTTTACTTC.

A few counts support this clonotype. The chain carries TRBV9 and TRBJ2-4; the match to TRBD2 covers 8 bases. V trimming: 3 bases; J trimming: 7 bases; junction bases outside the gene matches: 9. CDR1 is SGDLS, CDR2 YYNGEE, per germline. The CDR3 is 15 amino acids. DNA for the CDR3: TGTGCCAGCAGCGAGGGACTAGGGGCTTCTAACATTCAGTACTTC. It translates to CASSEGLGASNIQYF.

This clonotype was seen a handful of times. The rearrangement joins TRBV12-3 or TRBV12-4 to TRBJ2-1; possible D gene TRBD2, 5 bases. V lost 0 bases, J lost 9 bases, and 9 bases lay in between. The CDR3 sequence is 13 residues long. The CDR3 loop is CASSLARGGEQFF. The CDR3 region has the DNA TGTGCCAGCAGTTTAGCGCGTGGAGGTGAGCAGTTCTTC.

This clonotype has only a few counts. This sequence joins TRBV5-1 and TRBJ2-3; 10 positions match TRBD2. The trim removed 0 bases at V and 5 bases at J, leaving 6 bases unmatched. Germline loops: CDR1 SGHRS, CDR2 YFSETQ. This CDR3 is 16 amino acids long. The CDR3 nucleotides are TGCGCCAGCAGCTTGGAGGTAGCGGGAGGAGGAGATACGCAGTATTTT. Protein product: CASSLEVAGGGDTQYF.

There are many counts of this clonotype. The chain carries TRBV5-1 and TRBJ2-2, with TRBD2 matching 10 bases. V dropped 3 bases and J dropped 5; count of bases not matched to a gene: 7. The CDR3 totals 16 residues. Germline CDR1 is SGHRS and CDR2 is YFSETQ. CDR3 nucleotide sequence: TGCGCCAGCAGCTCGGTTCCTAGCGGGGGAACCGGGGAGCTGTTTTTT. It yields the protein CASSSVPSGGTGELFF. Combining the CDR3 with reference TRBV5-1 and TRBJ2-2 gives the whole variable domain KAGVTQTPRYLIKTRGQQVTLSCSPISGHRSVSWYQQTPGQGLQFLFEYFSETQRNKGNFPGRFSGRQFSNSRSEMNVSTLELGDSALYLCASSSVPSGGTGELFFGEGSRLTVL.

This clonotype was recorded a few times. The CDR3 region is CASSPWTGYNEQFF. CDR3 sequence (DNA): TGCGCCAGCAGCCCTTGGACAGGTTACAATGAGCAGTTCTTC. The chain carries TRBV5-1 and TRBJ2-1, with 7 bases that match TRBD1. In germline, CDR1 is SGHRS, CDR2 YFSETQ. This CDR3 has 14 residues. V lost 4 bases and J lost 4; bases outside the gene matches: 5. Full variable domain (remainder filled in from reference TRBV5-1 and TRBJ2-1): KAGVTQTPRYLIKTRGQQVTLSCSPISGHRSVSWYQQTPGQGLQFLFEYFSETQRNKGNFPGRFSGRQFSNSRSEMNVSTLELGDSALYLCASSPWTGYNEQFFGPGTRLTVL.

This clonotype was counted only a few times. The chain links TRBV7-8 to TRBJ2-5, with D possibly being TRBD2 (5 bases). The CDR3 extends over 15 amino acids. The germline V gene encodes CDR1 SGHVS and CDR2 FQNEAQ. V dropped 1 base and J dropped 5 bases, with 14 bases sitting between them. The CDR3 DNA reads as TGTGCCAGCAGCTTAGACTCGGGGTCCGGGGAGACCCAGTACTTC. Its protein is CASSLDSGSGETQYF.

The chain couples TRBV6-1 to TRBJ2-7; D uncertain. V was pared by 2 bases and J by 0 bases, with 5 bases between. Germline lookup yields CDR1 MNHNS and CDR2 SASEGT. This CDR3 region has 13 residues. CDR3 amino acids: CASSEQSSYEQYV. CDR3 nucleotide sequence: TGTGCCAGCAGTGAACAGAGCTCCTACGAGCAGTACGTC.

The V and J genes are TRBV5-6 and TRBJ2-4, with TRBD1 matching 9 bases. Unmatched junction bases numbered 6, after V lost 2 bases and J lost 0 bases. This CDR3 is 17 amino acids long. From germline, CDR1 is SGHDT and CDR2 YYEEEE. For the CDR3, the DNA is TGTGCCAGCAGCTTAAGACAGGGGGTCGTAGCCAAAAACATTCAGTACTTC. Translated, it gives CASSLRQGVVAKNIQYF.